Below are 27 T cell receptor beta chains sequenced from a single sample in a study of blood T cell repertoires in COVID-19. TCRdb keeps only in-frame clones here, not all; method: immunoSEQ multiplex PCR. The sample consists of about 370,000 clones, roughly 90% of them appearing once. Sequencing was done on a sample of peripheral blood. The receptors originated from a woman in her 30s with COVID-19, enrolled during active disease.

V gene TRBV21-1 combines with J gene TRBJ2-7; the table's D call TRBD2 went unverified against the DNA. TRBV21-1 is given as a pseudogene. CDR3 length: 19 amino acids. This CDR3 reads CASSKVELAGDESSYEQYV. CDR3 nucleotides: TGTGCCAGCAGCAAAGTCGAACTAGCGGGAGATGAGAGCTCCTACGAGCAGTACGTC.

CDR3 in amino acids: CASSPRLAGSLLDAPYNEQFF. CDR3 in DNA: TGTGCCAGCAGCCCCAGACTAGCGGGGTCCCTCCTCGATGCCCCCTACAATGAGCAGTTCTTC. This chain links TRBV3-1 (or the pseudogene TRBV3-2) with TRBJ2-1; the match to TRBD2 covers 11 bases. This CDR3 has 21 residues. Germline values: CDR1 LGHDT, CDR2 YNNKEL (reference sequence). The ends lost 4 bases at V and 2 bases at J; junction bases unmatched: 19.

The V call is TRBV19, the J call TRBJ1-1, with TRBD1 identical over 8 bases. Losses at the gene ends were 2 bases for V and 6 bases for J; bases not matched to a gene: 8. Germline V gene data show CDR1 as LNHDA and CDR2 as SQIVND (reference sequence). The CDR3 is 15 amino acids. The CDR3 region is CASSISNRGMAEAFF. The CDR3 nucleotides read TGTGCCAGTAGTATATCAAACAGGGGGATGGCTGAAGCTTTCTTT.

This clone appeared a single time. The V call is TRBV4-3, the J call TRBJ2-1; D remains ambiguous. Trimming removed 0 bases at V and 0 bases at J, with 9 bases between. This CDR3 comprises 16 residues. Germline lookup yields CDR1 LGHNA and CDR2 YSLEER. CDR3 protein: CASSQDIGYSYNEQFF. The CDR3 coding sequence is TGCGCCAGCAGCCAAGATATCGGGTACTCCTACAATGAGCAGTTCTTC.

The chain has TRBV7-2 and TRBJ1-1; the D is unclear. The V gene's germline CDR1 is SGHTA and CDR2 FQGNSA. This CDR3 has 13 residues. Trimming took off 5 bases at V and 5 bases at J, with 12 bases between the two ends. The CDR3 sequence is CASSLTPRTEAFF. CDR3 nucleotides: TGTGCCAGCAGCCTTACCCCACGGACTGAAGCTTTCTTT.

The chain carries TRBV24-1 and TRBJ2-5; 10 bases align to TRBD1. The trim removed 3 bases at V and 5 bases at J, leaving 2 bases unmatched. Germline CDR1 and CDR2: KGHDR and SFDVKD. This CDR3 comprises 14 residues. As DNA, the CDR3 is TGTGCCACCAGTGATGCGGACAGGGGGGAGACCCAGTACTTC. It specifies CATSDADRGETQYF.

This rearrangement joins TRBV18 to TRBJ1-2, with TRBD1 matching over 8 bases. The CDR3 extends over 14 amino acids. The germline CDR1 and CDR2 sequences are KGHSH and LQKENI. The ends lost 4 bases at V and 6 bases at J; junction bases unmatched: 7. The CDR3 reads CASSRSTGEDGYTF. The CDR3 coding sequence is TGTGCCAGCTCACGTTCGACAGGGGAAGATGGCTACACCTTC.

The V gene is TRBV21-1, the J gene TRBJ2-1; the table's D call TRBD2 went unverified against the DNA. TRBV21-1 is recorded as a pseudogene. There are 16 residues in the CDR3. The CDR3 sequence: CASSPRTSAKPGEQFF. The DNA of the CDR3 is TGTGCCAGCAGCCCCCGGACTAGCGCTAAACCAGGTGAGCAGTTCTTC.

The rearrangement links TRBV5-6 to TRBJ1-5; D is uncertain. CDR3 length: 17 residues. Germline-derived CDR1 and CDR2 are SGHDT and YYEEEE. The V and J ends lost 1 base and 0 bases respectively, with 14 bases between them. CDR3 nucleotides: TGTGCCAGCAGCTTGCTTAGGGCGGAGGATAGCAATCAGCCCCAGCATTTT. Amino acid sequence: CASSLLRAEDSNQPQHF.

This chain links TRBV10-3 with TRBJ2-3, with 10 bases fitting TRBD2. The V gene end was trimmed by 4 bases and the J gene end by 1 base; junction bases not matched to a gene: 8. Germline V gene data show CDR1 as ENHRY and CDR2 as SYGVKD. The CDR3 consists of 17 residues. DNA of the CDR3: TGTGCCATCAGTGCGGTCGGACTAGCGGACGGCACAGATACGCAGTATTTT. The encoded protein is CAISAVGLADGTDTQYF.

This clone was detected a few times. The chain couples TRBV7-9 to TRBJ1-1; 7 bases line up with TRBD1. CDR1 is SEHNR, CDR2 FQNEAQ, per germline (reference sequence). The CDR3 is 14 amino acids. Trimming took 1 base from V and 3 from J; bases not matched to a gene: 2. Here the CDR3 reads CASSLGQGHTEAFF. CDR3 nucleotides: TGTGCCAGCAGCTTAGGACAGGGCCACACTGAAGCTTTCTTT.

V usage is TRBV25-1 and J usage is TRBJ2-3; 8 nucleotides line up with TRBD2. J lost 4 bases, V lost 3 bases, and 3 bases had no gene match. CDR3 size: 14 residues. Germline lookup yields CDR1 MGHDK and CDR2 SYGVNS. As DNA, the CDR3 is TGTGCCAGCAGTGAGCCCGGGGGGGCAGATACGCAGTATTTT. This gives the protein CASSEPGGADTQYF.

This chain joins TRBV6-5 and TRBJ1-4; D remains ambiguous. V was shortened by 6 bases and J by 7 bases, with 12 bases between the two germline ends. Germline CDR1 reads MNHEY; CDR2 reads SVGAGI. The CDR3 has 13 amino acids. The CDR3 reads CASRDSASEKLFF. As DNA, the CDR3 is TGTGCCAGCAGGGACTCAGCTAGTGAAAAACTGTTTTTT.

The J gene is TRBJ2-4, the V gene TRBV4-1; D is possibly TRBD2 (7 bases). Trimming removed 6 bases at V and 0 bases at J, with 15 bases between. CDR1 and CDR2 from the germline V gene are MGHRA and YSYEKL. The CDR3 spans 16 residues. The DNA of the CDR3 is TGCGCCAGCAGTCGCGCGGGGGCGGGAGCCAAAAACATTCAGTACTTC. Encoded protein: CASSRAGAGAKNIQYF.

This rearrangement joins TRBV6-5 to TRBJ2-7, with 9 positions matching TRBD1. V lost 5 bases to trimming and J lost 1 base; unmatched junction nucleotides: 6. Germline CDR1 reads MNHEY; CDR2 reads SVGAGI. The CDR3 is 15 residues long. CDR3 loop: CASSPGQGQSYEQYF. CDR3 bases: TGTGCCAGCAGTCCGGGACAGGGCCAATCCTACGAGCAGTACTTC.

The CDR3 loop reads CASSIYRGDNQPQHF. Here the CDR3 DNA reads TGTGCCAGTAGTATCTACAGGGGGGACAATCAGCCCCAGCATTTT. This chain connects TRBV19 to TRBJ1-5, with 8 bases identical to TRBD1. This CDR3 is built from 15 residues. The germline V gene has CDR1 LNHDA and CDR2 SQIVND (reference sequence). The ends lost 3 bases at V and 3 bases at J; junction bases unmatched: 4.

The rearrangement links TRBV6-4 to TRBJ2-3; no clear D gene. The CDR3 is 14 residues long. Trimming pared 3 bases from V and 2 bases from J, leaving 9 bases between. Germline V lookup: CDR1 MRHNA, CDR2 SNTAGT. This CDR3 reads CASSDGPDTDTQYF. The DNA of the CDR3 is TGTGCCAGCAGTGATGGGCCCGACACAGATACGCAGTATTTT.

For the CDR3, the DNA is TGTGCCAGCAGACTGGGTACGACAGAGATGAACACTGAAGCTTTCTTT. It yields the protein CASRLGTTEMNTEAFF. This rearrangement joins TRBV28 to TRBJ1-1, with D tentatively TRBD1 (5 bases). Germline V gene sequence: CDR1 MDHEN, CDR2 SYDVKM. The CDR3 consists of 16 residues. Trimming removed 6 bases from V and 0 bases from J, with 17 bases in between.

The J gene is TRBJ2-3, the V gene TRBV5-4; D call uncertain. CDR1 and CDR2 (germline): SGHNT, YYREEE (reference sequence). The CDR3 contains 12 residues. Trimming stripped 3 bases from V and 2 bases from J, with 4 bases between. The CDR3 coding sequence is TGTGCCAGCAGCTCAAACACAGATACGCAGTATTTT. This encodes CASSSNTDTQYF.

The chain recombines TRBV7-9 with TRBJ2-1, with a tentative D call TRBD1 (6 bases). Germline-derived CDR1 and CDR2 are SEHNR and FQNEAQ (reference sequence). Between the trimmed V and J ends, which lost 5 bases and 4 bases, there was a span of 18 bases. This CDR3 is 16 amino acids long. The CDR3 DNA is TGTGCCAGCAGCCCAAGAGGGGGAGCGCAGTACAATGAGCAGTTCTTC. Protein product: CASSPRGGAQYNEQFF. The whole variable domain, filled in from reference TRBV7-9 and TRBJ2-1, reads DTGVSQNPRHKITKRGQNVTFRCDPISEHNRLYWYRQTLGQGPEFLTYFQNEAQLEKSRLLSDRFSAERPKGSFSTLEIQRTEQGDSAMYLCASSPRGGAQYNEQFFGPGTRLTVL.

The rearrangement uses TRBV7-2 and TRBJ1-2; 7 bases agree with TRBD1. This CDR3 is 14 amino acids long. CDR1 is SGHTA, CDR2 FQGNSA, per germline. V shed 1 base and J 8 bases; nucleotides not matched to a gene: 7. CDR3 in DNA: TGTGCCAGCAGCTTAGAGAGGGGGCTCGGAGGCTACACCTTC. It specifies CASSLERGLGGYTF.

The genes are TRBV23-1 and TRBJ1-2; no clear D. TRBV23-1 is treated as an ORF (open reading frame) with a function not yet certain. This CDR3 is built from 14 residues. V shed 0 bases and J shed 8 bases, with 13 bases lying between them. This CDR3 reads CASSQSLGRKGYTF. Here the CDR3 DNA reads TGCGCCAGCAGTCAATCCTTAGGGAGGAAGGGCTACACCTTC.

The chain links TRBV9 to TRBJ2-2; no reliable D call. The CDR3 is 14 residues long. The germline V gene encodes CDR1 SGDLS and CDR2 YYNGEE. V was shortened by 3 bases and J by 3 bases, with 9 bases between the two germline ends. CDR3 nucleotide sequence: TGTGCCAGCAGCGGAAGTCGGGACACCGGGGAGCTGTTTTTT. Encoded protein: CASSGSRDTGELFF. Combining the CDR3 with reference TRBV9 and TRBJ2-2 gives the whole variable domain DSGVTQTPKHLITATGQRVTLRCSPRSGDLSVYWYQQSLDQGLQFLIQYYNGEERAKGNILERFSAQQFPDLHSELNLSSLELGDSALYFCASSGSRDTGELFFGEGSRLTVL.

This chain connects TRBV7-9 to TRBJ2-3, with a tentative D call TRBD1 (5 bases). The length of the CDR3 is 15 residues. CDR1 SEHNR and CDR2 FQNEAQ come from the germline V gene (reference sequence). Trimming stripped 2 bases from V and 1 base from J, with 10 bases between. CDR3 region: CASSLFTGGTDTQYF. In DNA form, the CDR3 reads TGTGCCAGCAGCTTATTCACAGGCGGCACAGATACGCAGTATTTT.

This sequence joins TRBV11-3 and TRBJ2-3; 9 bases are a match to TRBD1. This CDR3 has 15 residues. Germline-derived CDR1 and CDR2 are SGHNT and YENEEA. The ends lost 4 bases at V and 4 bases at J; junction bases unmatched: 6. The CDR3 nucleotides are TGTGCCAGCAGCTCCCCGGGACAGGGTGCAGATACGCAGTATTTT. Translation: CASSSPGQGADTQYF.

The chain is built from TRBV30 and TRBJ1-6, with 11 bases identical to TRBD1. CDR3 length: 14 amino acids. The germline CDR1 and CDR2 sequences are GTSNPN and SVGIG (reference sequence). V shed 1 base, J shed 10 bases, and the junction held 3 bases outside the gene matches. CDR3 protein: CAWSEWTGGSPLHF. CDR3 in DNA: TGTGCCTGGAGTGAATGGACAGGGGGCTCACCCCTCCACTTT.

The chain uses TRBV19 and TRBJ1-5, with TRBD1 matching over 7 bases. V was pared by 5 bases and J by 0 bases, with 7 bases of the junction left unmatched. The CDR3 covers 16 residues. CDR1 is LNHDA, CDR2 SQIVND, per germline (reference sequence). In nucleotides, the CDR3 is TGTGCCAGTAGTTGGGGGACAGTTAATAGCAATCAGCCCCAGCATTTT. Translated, it gives CASSWGTVNSNQPQHF.